This is a list of T cell receptor beta chains from one sample in a study of tumor-infiltrating lymphocytes in glioblastoma multiforme. TCRdb passed the multiplex PCR reads through MiXCR, listing each CDR3 protein once. The top ten hold 18% of the sample, which has 20,000 or so distinct CDR3 sequences, just under 70% seen once. The sequenced material came from peripheral blood. Receptor source: a male donor with glioblastoma. The CDR3 runs from the conserved cysteine through the conserved F or W. The D gene is left open where the match is weak. Only part of the rows carry a size: once, few, many, or a class if the clone is expanded.

D: -; size: -; J: TRBJ2-1; V: TRBV11-2; DNA: TGTGCCAGCATCTCTTATACTGAGCAGTTCTTC; CDR3: CASISYTEQFF
D: -; size: -; J: TRBJ2-5; V: TRBV11-2; DNA: TGTGCCAGCAGCTTAGGTTGGGACATGGTTTCCGGGGTGACCCAGTACTTC; CDR3: CASSLGWDMVSGVTQYF
D: -; size: -; J: TRBJ1-1; V: TRBV29-1; DNA: TGCAGCGGCTCCAACATGAACATGGAAGCTTTCTTT; CDR3: CSGSNMNMEAFF
D: -; size: many; J: TRBJ2-2; V: TRBV29-1; DNA: TGCAGCGTTGAAGGGGCTCAGGGGATCACCGGGGAGCTGTTTTTT; CDR3: CSVEGAQGITGELFF
D: -; size: -; J: TRBJ2-7; V: TRBV12-3/TRBV12-4; DNA: TGTGCTAGCAGCCAGGCTGCAGGGTCGGACGAGCAATACTTC; CDR3: CASSQAAGSDEQYF
D: -; size: many; J: TRBJ2-3; V: TRBV29-1; DNA: TGCAGCGTTGGGGATCCAACCACAGATACGCAGTATTTT; CDR3: CSVGDPTTDTQYF
D: -; size: -; J: TRBJ2-3; V: TRBV11-2; DNA: TGTGCCAGCAGCTTCCAAGGAACAGATACGCAGTATTTT; CDR3: CASSFQGTDTQYF
D: -; size: -; J: TRBJ2-3; V: TRBV11-3; DNA: TGTGCCAGCAGCTTAAGAAGCACAGATACACAGTATTTT; CDR3: CASSLRSTDTQYF
D: -; size: -; J: TRBJ2-5; V: TRBV29-1; DNA: TGCAGCGCCAGGGGTCCTGAAGAGACCCAGTACTTC; CDR3: CSARGPEETQYF
D: -; size: -; J: TRBJ2-5; V: TRBV11-2; DNA: TGTGCCAGCAGTTTCGCTTGCGGGATGGAGACCCGGTACTTC; CDR3: CASSFACGMETRYF
D: TRBD2; size: once; J: TRBJ2-2; V: TRBV11-2; DNA: TGTGCCAGCACCCCCTCATTCGACCAAGGCCTAGCGGTAAACACCGGTGAGCTGTTTTTT; CDR3: CASTPSFDQGLAVNTGELFF
D: -; size: many; J: TRBJ2-5; V: TRBV7-8; DNA: TGTGCCAGCAGCCGGTCGCAAGAGACCCAGTACTTC; CDR3: CASSRSQETQYF
D: TRBD2; size: -; J: TRBJ2-1; V: TRBV11-2; DNA: TGTGCCAGCAGCTTAAATGCGGGGCCGCCGGGAGGAAATGAGCGGCAGTTCTTC; CDR3: CASSLNAGPPGGNERQFF
D: TRBD1; size: -; J: TRBJ2-3; V: TRBV4-1; DNA: TGCGCCAGCAGCCTGAGGACAGGGGGCAACACAGATACGCAGTATTTT; CDR3: CASSLRTGGNTDTQYF
D: TRBD1; size: -; J: TRBJ2-1; V: TRBV29-1; DNA: TGCAGCATTGAAATCGACAGGGGCGAGACCCAGTTCTTC; CDR3: CSIEIDRGETQFF
D: TRBD1; size: -; J: TRBJ2-3; V: TRBV18; DNA: TGTGCCAGCTCACCTAGGGACAGGACCACAGATACGCAGTATTTT; CDR3: CASSPRDRTTDTQYF
D: TRBD2; size: -; J: TRBJ2-7; V: TRBV29-1; DNA: TGCAGCGTGGGAGAACTAGCGGTAGACGAGCAGGACTTC; CDR3: CSVGELAVDEQDF
D: -; size: -; J: TRBJ1-5; V: TRBV12-3/TRBV12-4; DNA: TGTGCCAGCAGACCACAGGAGAATCAGCCCCAGCATTTT; CDR3: CASRPQENQPQHF
D: -; size: -; J: TRBJ2-2; V: TRBV12-3/TRBV12-4; DNA: TGTGCCAGCACCTTAACTCGGGGGGAGCTGTTTTTT; CDR3: CASTLTRGELFF